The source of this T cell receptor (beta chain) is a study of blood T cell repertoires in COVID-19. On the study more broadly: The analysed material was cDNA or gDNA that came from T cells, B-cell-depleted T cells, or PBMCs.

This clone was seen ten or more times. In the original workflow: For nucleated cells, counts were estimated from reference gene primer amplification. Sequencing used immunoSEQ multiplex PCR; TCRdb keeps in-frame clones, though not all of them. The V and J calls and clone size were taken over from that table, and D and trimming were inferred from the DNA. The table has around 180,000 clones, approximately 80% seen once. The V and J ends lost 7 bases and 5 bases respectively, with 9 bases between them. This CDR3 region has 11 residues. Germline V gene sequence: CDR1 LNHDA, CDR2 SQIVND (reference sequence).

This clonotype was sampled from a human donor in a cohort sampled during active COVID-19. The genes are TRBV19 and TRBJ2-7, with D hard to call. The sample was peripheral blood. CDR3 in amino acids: CASIGDHEQYF. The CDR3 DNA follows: TGTGCCAGTATCGGTGATCACGAGCAGTACTTC. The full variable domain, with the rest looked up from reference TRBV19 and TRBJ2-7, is DGGITQSPKYLFRKEGQNVTLSCEQNLNHDAMYWYRQDPGQGLRLIYYSQIVNDFQKGDIAEGYSVSREKKESFPLTVTSAQKNPTAFYLCASIGDHEQYFGPGTRLTVT.